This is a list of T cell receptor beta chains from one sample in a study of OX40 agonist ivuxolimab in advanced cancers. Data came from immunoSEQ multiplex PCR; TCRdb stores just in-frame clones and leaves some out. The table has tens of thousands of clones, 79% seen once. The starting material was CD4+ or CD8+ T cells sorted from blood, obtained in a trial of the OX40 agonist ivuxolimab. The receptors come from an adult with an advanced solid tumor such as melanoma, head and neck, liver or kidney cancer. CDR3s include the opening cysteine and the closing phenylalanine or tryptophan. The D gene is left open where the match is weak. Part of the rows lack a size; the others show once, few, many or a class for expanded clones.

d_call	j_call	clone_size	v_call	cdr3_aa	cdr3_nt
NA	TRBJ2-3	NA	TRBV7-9	CASSLGISRGGSTDTQYF	TGTGCCAGCAGCTTAGGAATTTCTAGGGGGGGTAGCACAGATACGCAGTATTTT
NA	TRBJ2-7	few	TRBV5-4	CASSLGSSYEQYF	TGTGCCAGCAGCCTTGGGAGCTCCTACGAGCAGTACTTC
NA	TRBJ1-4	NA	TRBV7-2	CASSLGPSGVNEKLFF	TGTGCCAGCAGCTTAGGGCCCTCAGGGGTTAATGAAAAACTGTTTTTT
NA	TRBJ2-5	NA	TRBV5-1	CASSLQPGDGGETQYF	TGCGCCAGCAGCTTGCAGCCGGGTGACGGGGGAGAGACCCAGTACTTC
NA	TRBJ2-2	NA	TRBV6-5	CASSAHRGTGELFF	TGTGCCAGCAGTGCCCATAGGGGGACCGGGGAGCTGTTTTTT
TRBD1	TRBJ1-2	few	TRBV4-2	CASSQDTGTGWANGYTF	TGTGCCAGCAGCCAAGATACCGGGACAGGGTGGGCTAATGGCTACACCTTC
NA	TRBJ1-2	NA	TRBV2	CASSGVGYGYTF	TGTGCCAGCAGTGGGGTTGGCTATGGCTACACCTTC
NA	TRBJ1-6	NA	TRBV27	CASRAFTGNSPLHF	TGTGCCAGCAGGGCATTCACAGGGAATTCACCCCTCCACTTT
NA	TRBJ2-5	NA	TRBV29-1	CSVDELATQYF	TGCAGCGTTGATGAACTAGCGACCCAGTACTTC
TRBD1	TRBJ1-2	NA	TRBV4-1	CASSQEPGPGGRGYGYTF	TGCGCCAGCAGCCAAGAGCCTGGCCCAGGGGGCAGAGGCTATGGCTACACCTTC
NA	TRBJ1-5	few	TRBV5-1	CASSLDGEQPQHF	TGCGCCAGCAGCTTGGACGGGGAACAGCCCCAGCATTTT
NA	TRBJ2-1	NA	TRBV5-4	CASSVPYRNDYNEQFF	TGTGCCAGCAGCGTCCCCTATCGGAACGACTACAATGAGCAGTTCTTC
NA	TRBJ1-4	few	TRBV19	CASSPSSARHEKLFF	TGTGCCAGTAGTCCATCCTCAGCTCGGCATGAAAAACTGTTTTTT
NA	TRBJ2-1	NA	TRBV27	CASSSLGKGSYNEQFF	TGTGCCAGCAGTTCGCTAGGGAAGGGATCCTACAATGAGCAGTTCTTC
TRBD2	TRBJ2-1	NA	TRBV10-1	CATSAGGPGEQFF	TGCGCCACCTCAGCGGGAGGGCCGGGTGAGCAGTTCTTC
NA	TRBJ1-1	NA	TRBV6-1	CATGWLNTEAFF	TGTGCCACAGGGTGGTTGAACACTGAAGCTTTCTTT
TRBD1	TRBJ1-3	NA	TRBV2	CASTMEGQAGNTIYF	TGTGCCAGCACCATGGAGGGACAGGCCGGAAACACCATATATTTT
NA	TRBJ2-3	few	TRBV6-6	CASSYVDTQYF	TGTGCCAGCAGTTACGTAGATACGCAGTATTTT
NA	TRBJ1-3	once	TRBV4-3	CASSQRPSGAGNTIYF	TGCGCCAGCAGCCAAAGACCCAGTGGAGCTGGAAACACCATATATTTT
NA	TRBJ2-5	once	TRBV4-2	CASSQDLGEETQYF	TGTGCCAGCAGCCAAGATCTAGGAGAAGAGACCCAGTACTTC
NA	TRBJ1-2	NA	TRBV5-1	CASSLVRSDASDYGYTF	TGCGCCAGCAGCTTGGTAAGGTCGGACGCGAGCGACTATGGCTACACCTTC
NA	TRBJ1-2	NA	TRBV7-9	CASSLTWGYTF	TGTGCCAGCAGCTTAACCTGGGGCTACACCTTC
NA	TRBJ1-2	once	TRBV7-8	CATARGTYGYTF	TGTGCCACCGCGAGAGGGACCTATGGCTACACCTTC
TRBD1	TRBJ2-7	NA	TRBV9	CASSPRQGRGEQYF	TGTGCCAGCAGCCCAAGACAGGGCAGGGGCGAGCAGTACTTC
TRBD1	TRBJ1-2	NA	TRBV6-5	CASRDSSNYGYTF	TGTGCCAGCCGGGACAGCTCTAACTATGGCTACACCTTC
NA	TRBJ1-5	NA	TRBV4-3	CASSQDSGAKQPQHF	TGCGCCAGCAGCCAAGATTCAGGGGCAAAACAGCCCCAGCATTTT
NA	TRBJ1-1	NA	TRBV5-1	CASSFHPSRMNTEAFF	TGCGCCAGCAGCTTCCACCCTAGCAGAATGAACACTGAAGCTTTCTTT
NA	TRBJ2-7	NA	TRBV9	CASSSGSAEQYF	TGTGCCAGCAGCAGCGGGTCCGCCGAGCAGTACTTC
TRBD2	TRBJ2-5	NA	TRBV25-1	CASSLGGGPGETQYF	TGTGCCAGCAGTCTCGGGGGAGGGCCGGGAGAGACCCAGTACTTC